A selection of T cell receptor beta chains follows, all from one sample in a study of blood T cell repertoires in COVID-19. Profiling relied on immunoSEQ multiplex PCR, and the TCRdb table lists in-frame clones only, not all of them. The sample includes about 200,000 clones, more than 75% of them seen just once. Sequences were obtained from peripheral blood. The receptors derive from a man aged 55 to 69 who had recovered from COVID-19. The CDR3 runs from the conserved cysteine through the conserved F or W. The order of the fields is clone size, D gene, V gene, J gene, CDR3 protein, CDR3 DNA. D genes are given only for firm matches. Size is stated for part of the rows, as once, few or many counts, or as a class when the clone is expanded.

>.|TRBD1|TRBV5-1|TRBJ2-1
CASSFSKRQGAYNEQFF
TGCGCCAGCAGCTTCTCTAAAAGACAGGGGGCCTACAATGAGCAGTTCTTC
>.|.|TRBV19|TRBJ1-4
CASSEATATNEKLFF
TGTGCCAGTAGTGAAGCAACGGCAACTAATGAAAAACTGTTTTTT
>.|.|TRBV9|TRBJ2-1
CASSEGPNNEQFF
TGTGCCAGCAGCGAGGGGCCCAACAATGAGCAGTTCTTC
>.|.|TRBV6-4|TRBJ2-1
CASRNDSRARNEQFF
TGTGCCAGCAGGAACGACAGCCGGGCGCGGAATGAGCAGTTCTTC
>few|.|TRBV11-2|TRBJ2-5
CASSDQGLQETQYF
TGTGCCAGCAGCGACCAGGGGCTCCAAGAGACCCAGTACTTC
>.|TRBD2|TRBV9|TRBJ2-1
CASSASGRRSYNEQFF
TGTGCCAGCAGCGCTAGCGGGAGGAGGTCCTACAATGAGCAGTTCTTC
>.|.|TRBV27|TRBJ1-3
CASSPHGQDSNTIYF
TGTGCCAGCAGCCCACACGGACAAGACTCAAACACCATATATTTT
>once|.|TRBV19|TRBJ1-2
CASTPPGNYGYTF
TGTGCCAGTACCCCCCCCGGTAACTATGGCTACACCTTC
>once|.|TRBV19|TRBJ2-1
CASMEVFHNEQFF
TGTGCCAGTATGGAGGTCTTCCACAATGAGCAGTTCTTC
>.|TRBD1|TRBV9|TRBJ1-1
CASSTDRGTEAFF
TGTGCCAGTAGTACGGACAGGGGCACTGAAGCTTTCTTT
>.|.|TRBV3-1/TRBV3-2|TRBJ2-3
CASSQGQVDTQYF
TGTGCCAGCAGCCAAGGTCAGGTGGATACGCAGTATTTT
>.|TRBD1|TRBV6-6|TRBJ1-5
CASSPGTGGNQPQHF
TGTGCCAGCAGCCCCGGGACAGGGGGCAATCAGCCCCAGCATTTT
>.|TRBD2|TRBV7-2|TRBJ2-5
CASSYLGAGGLETQYF
TGTGCCAGCAGCTATCTCGGGGCGGGGGGTCTTGAGACCCAGTACTTC
>.|TRBD1|TRBV25-1|TRBJ2-1
CASSGWDRGLNEQFF
TGTGCCAGCAGTGGGTGGGACAGGGGTTTGAATGAGCAGTTCTTC
>.|.|TRBV19|TRBJ2-7
CASSPAVPYEQYF
TGTGCCAGTAGTCCAGCGGTACCCTACGAGCAGTACTTC
>.|.|TRBV19|TRBJ2-7
CASTKSGGTDYYEQYF
TGTGCCAGTACCAAATCTGGGGGGACGGACTACTACGAGCAGTACTTC
>once|TRBD2|TRBV3-1/TRBV3-2|TRBJ2-5
CASSPTSGQETQYF
TGTGCCAGCAGCCCGACTAGCGGACAAGAGACCCAGTACTTC
>once|.|TRBV7-2|TRBJ1-1
CASSHGPMNTEAFF
TGTGCCAGCAGCCATGGCCCCATGAACACTGAAGCTTTCTTT
>.|.|TRBV2|TRBJ1-3
CASSELSLSGNTIYF
TGTGCCAGCAGTGAATTGAGCCTCTCTGGAAACACCATATATTTT
>.|TRBD1|TRBV28|TRBJ1-4
CASRTPTGGLRKKLFF
TGTGCCAGCAGGACTCCGACAGGGGGCTTACGGAAAAAACTGTTTTTT
>.|.|TRBV9|TRBJ2-3
CASSTGVFSSTDTQYF
TGTGCCAGCAGCACGGGGGTCTTCTCTAGCACAGATACGCAGTATTTT
>few|.|TRBV6-2/TRBV6-3|TRBJ1-2
CASSVGAQGGYTF
TGTGCCAGCAGTGTTGGGGCCCAAGGTGGCTACACCTTC
>.|TRBD1|TRBV7-3|TRBJ2-1
CASSLGQGASYNEQFF
TGTGCCAGCAGCCTAGGACAGGGTGCCTCCTACAATGAGCAGTTCTTC
>.|TRBD1|TRBV30|TRBJ2-3
CAWRNRGTDTQYF
TGTGCCTGGAGAAACAGGGGAACAGATACGCAGTATTTT
>once|.|TRBV5-1|TRBJ1-2
CASSADRSYGYTF
TGCGCCAGCAGCGCAGACAGGTCCTATGGCTACACCTTC
>.|.|TRBV30|TRBJ1-4
CAWSSDSRGEKLFF
TGTGCCTGGAGTAGTGACAGCAGGGGTGAAAAACTGTTTTTT
>.|TRBD1|TRBV2|TRBJ2-6
CASSRTGGDGANVLTF
TGTGCCAGCAGTCGGACAGGGGGCGATGGGGCCAACGTCCTGACTTTC
>once|TRBD2|TRBV3-1/TRBV3-2|TRBJ2-7
CASSQEDVWSGAGGRSYEQYF
TGTGCCAGCAGCCAAGAAGATGTGTGGTCCGGAGCGGGAGGCCGCTCCTACGAGCAGTACTTC
>many|.|TRBV28|TRBJ2-7
CASSFVGGDIEQYF
TGTGCCAGCAGTTTTGTGGGGGGGGACATAGAGCAGTACTTC